These 27 T cell receptor beta chains were sequenced from one sample in a study of blood T cells in healthy people across ages. For the second PCR, which ran for roughly 7 to 11 cycles, a sample-barcoded 5' primer and a J-beta primer mix were used. TCRdb redid the calling of the 5' RACE reads with MiXCR, one entry per CDR3 protein. The table has 800,000 to 1,300,000 distinct CDR3 sequences, under 30% seen once. These data were also reused for a study on T cells of mothers and their children.

Source material: blood. Source of these receptors: a girl aged 2 to 9 in good health.

The chain links TRBV7-3 to TRBJ2-1; no clear D gene. TRBJ2-5 matches the DNA end more closely, so the J call is doubtful. Germline-derived CDR1 and CDR2 are SGHTA and FQGTGA. CDR3 size: 13 residues. CDR3 residues: CASSALIGETQYF. CDR3 DNA: TGTGCCAGCAGCGCCCTTATCGGAGAGACCCAGTACTTC.

The chain combines TRBV4-1 with TRBJ2-3; 10 bases line up with TRBD1. V was clipped by 4 bases and J by 5 bases; unmatched bases: 9. The CDR3 consists of 16 residues. The germline V gene encodes CDR1 MGHRA and CDR2 YSYEKL. CDR3 DNA: TGCGCCAGCAGCCCCTTGCCGGGACAGGGGCGAGATACGCAGTATTTT. As protein: CASSPLPGQGRDTQYF.

The chain joins TRBV3-1 to TRBJ2-7, with D maybe TRBD1 (5 bases). Between the trimmed V and J ends, which lost 1 base and 9 bases, there was a span of 16 bases. Germline V gene data show CDR1 as LGHDT and CDR2 as YNNKEL (reference sequence). The CDR3 has 14 amino acids. As DNA, the CDR3 is TGTGCCAGCAGCCAAGTAGGGGTCGTATTCCTGCAGTACTTC. Its translation: CASSQVGVVFLQYF.

This clonotype was seen a single time. At one end the junction does not follow the germline gene, possibly because of a read error. The V and J genes are TRBV7-3 and TRBJ2-7; TRBD1 matches at 8 bases. The better agreement between TRBJ2-1 and the DNA end casts doubt on the J call. The CDR3 has 15 residues. Germline values: CDR1 SGHTA, CDR2 FQGTGA. As DNA, the CDR3 is TGTGCCAGCAGCTTGCAGGGGGCGGACTACAATGGGCAGTTCTTC. It is translated as CASSLQGADYNGQFF.

This clonotype was detected a few times. This sequence joins TRBV10-3 and TRBJ2-7, with D maybe TRBD2 (5 bases). V shed 10 bases and J shed 1 base, with 14 bases lying between them. The CDR3 totals 13 residues. Germline V gene sequence: CDR1 ENHRY, CDR2 SYGVKD. CDR3 amino acids: CATGGGSSYEQYF. The CDR3 DNA follows: TGTGCCACCGGAGGTGGGAGTTCCTACGAGCAGTACTTC.

This chain connects TRBV9 to TRBJ1-2; no firm D call. The germline gives CDR1 SGDLS, CDR2 YYNGEE. Trimming took 0 bases from V and 8 from J, leaving 8 bases between them. The CDR3 is 12 amino acids. The CDR3 DNA reads TGTGCCAGCAGCGTAGAAGGGAAAGGCTACACCTTC. This encodes CASSVEGKGYTF.

The chain uses TRBV7-3 and TRBJ2-4; D is unclear. Germline V CDR1 and CDR2: SGHTA, FQGTGA. Deletions cut 5 bases from V and 8 bases from J, with 19 bases between. The CDR3 consists of 15 residues. The CDR3 sequence is CASSPQAAPADIQYF. DNA of the CDR3: TGTGCCAGCAGCCCTCAGGCGGCCCCTGCGGACATTCAGTACTTC.

The J gene is TRBJ2-1, the V gene TRBV27; 9 nucleotides agree with TRBD2. There are 15 residues in the CDR3. The J segment lost 6 bases and the V segment lost 5 bases, leaving 8 bases of the junction unmatched. Germline V gene data show CDR1 as MNHEY and CDR2 as SMNVEV (reference sequence). CDR3 in amino acids: CASSARLAAVNEQFF. The CDR3 coding sequence is TGTGCCAGCAGTGCCCGACTAGCGGCGGTCAATGAGCAGTTCTTC.

The V gene is TRBV29-1, the J gene TRBJ2-6, with 7 bases matching TRBD1. CDR3 size: 20 residues. The V segment lost 5 bases and the J segment 1 base; nucleotides outside the gene matches: 20. Germline assignment: CDR1 SQVTM and CDR2 ANQGSEA. The CDR3 here is CSVFVPRNHRGTSGANVLTF. In DNA form, the CDR3 reads TGCAGCGTTTTTGTTCCAAGAAATCACAGGGGCACGTCTGGGGCCAACGTCCTGACTTTC.

This clonotype was seen a few times. The chain employs TRBV10-1 and TRBJ2-3, with a possible D match to TRBD1 (6 bases). The V gene lost 4 bases and the J gene lost 1 base, with 9 bases spanning the gap. CDR3 length: 14 amino acids. Germline V gene lookup returns CDR1 WNHNN and CDR2 SYGVQD (reference sequence). Here the CDR3 reads CASSGQEGTDTQYF. DNA for the CDR3: TGCGCCAGCAGTGGACAGGAAGGCACAGATACGCAGTATTTT.

This rearrangement joins TRBV29-1 to TRBJ2-3; the D gene is possibly TRBD2 (5 bases). CDR3 length equals 13 residues. Germline V CDR1 and CDR2: SQVTM, ANQGSEA. V shed 4 bases and J shed 3 bases, with 11 bases lying between them. The CDR3 protein is CSVALARTDTQYF. For the CDR3, the DNA is TGCAGCGTTGCCCTAGCCCGGACAGATACGCAGTATTTT.

Concerning this clonotype: A read error may be the cause here, since a much bigger clone is one base away. The CDR3 does not end in the conserved phenylalanine or tryptophan, so this is likely a read error. The V call is TRBV15, the J call TRBJ2-3; D remains unclear. The CDR3 has 15 residues. Looked up from germline, CDR1 is LNHNV and CDR2 is YYDKDF (reference sequence). V gave up 0 bases and J gave up 0 bases, with 7 bases separating them. CDR3 amino acids: CATSRDRGSTDTQYL. The CDR3 nucleotides read TGTGCCACCAGCAGAGATCGTGGGAGCACAGATACGCAGTATCTT.

J is TRBJ2-7 and V is TRBV29-1; 8 bases match TRBD1. With 8 bases clipped from V and 1 base from J, the junction kept 13 bases outside the gene matches. Per the germline V gene, CDR1 is SQVTM and CDR2 is ANQGSEA. This CDR3 has 15 amino acids. Here the CDR3 reads CSFTSGTGASYEQYF. The CDR3 region has the DNA TGCAGCTTCACCTCCGGGACAGGTGCTTCCTACGAGCAGTACTTC.

V usage is TRBV27 and J usage is TRBJ2-6; no firm D call. V was pared by 2 bases and J by 0 bases, with 5 bases between. Germline values: CDR1 MNHEY, CDR2 SMNVEV (reference sequence). This CDR3 contains 15 residues. DNA for the CDR3: TGTGCCAGCAGTTTAATCACCTCTGGGGCCAACGTCCTGACTTTC. Protein: CASSLITSGANVLTF.

The chain uses TRBV11-2 and TRBJ2-5; a possible D gene is TRBD1 (5 bases). This CDR3 is 15 amino acids long. Trimming removed 8 bases from V and 5 bases from J, with 21 bases in between. Germline CDR1 reads SGHAT; CDR2 reads FQNNGV. CDR3 loop: CASASARVVGETQYF. CDR3 DNA sequence: TGTGCCAGCGCGTCGGCCAGGGTCGTAGGGGAGACCCAGTACTTC.

CDR3 sequence: CASSHLSGNYIQYF. CDR3 bases: TGTGCCAGCAGCCACCTCTCAGGCAACTACATTCAGTACTTC. This chain uses TRBV14 with TRBJ2-4; no firm D call. V lost 3 bases, J lost 8 bases, and 14 bases lay in between. The CDR3 extends over 14 amino acids. Germline V gene sequence: CDR1 SGHDN, CDR2 FVKESK.

This clonotype was recorded a few times. The chain couples TRBV15 to TRBJ2-3; 7 bases agree with TRBD2. V shed 2 bases and J 0 bases; nucleotides not matched to a gene: 14. This CDR3 has 19 amino acids. CDR1 is LNHNV, CDR2 YYDKDF, per germline (reference sequence). CDR3 sequence reads: CATSRPPGTIQSSTDTQYF. CDR3 DNA: TGTGCCACCAGCAGACCTCCCGGGACTATACAATCTAGCACAGATACGCAGTATTTT.

Only a few counts were recorded for this clonotype. V and J are TRBV20-1 and TRBJ2-1, with D maybe TRBD1 (5 bases). V lost 5 bases and J 6 bases, leaving 11 bases between the germline ends. This CDR3 spans 12 amino acids. In germline, CDR1 is DFQATT, CDR2 SNEGSKA (reference sequence). CDR3 nucleotides: TGCAGTGCTGCTGGACACCCCAATGAGCAGTTCTTC. Translated: CSAAGHPNEQFF.

The rearrangement links TRBV29-1 to TRBJ1-2, with D possibly being TRBD1 (5 bases). The CDR3 has 12 residues. Trimming shortened V by 3 bases and J by 4 bases, and 9 bases separated the two germline ends. Germline assignment: CDR1 SQVTM and CDR2 ANQGSEA. CDR3 bases: TGCAGCGTTGATAGCAGGGTCTATGGCTACACCTTC. Residues: CSVDSRVYGYTF.

The rearrangement uses TRBV21-1 and TRBJ2-5; TRBD2, the table's D call, was not compared with the DNA. TRBV21-1 is a documented pseudogene. The CDR3 length is 11 residues. CDR3 loop: CATCSEGQRYF. The CDR3 coding sequence is TGTGCCACCTGCAGTGAGGGCCAGCGGTACTTC.

This sequence joins TRBV27 and TRBJ2-7; perhaps D is TRBD1 or TRBD2 (6 bases each). The CDR3 covers 13 residues. Trimming shortened V by 0 bases and J by 5 bases, and 8 bases separated the two germline ends. Germline V gene lookup returns CDR1 MNHEY and CDR2 SMNVEV (reference sequence). The CDR3 DNA sequence: TGTGCCAGCAGTTTATCGGGGGGCCACGAGCAGTACTTC. This translates into CASSLSGGHEQYF.

The rearrangement uses TRBV6-4 and TRBJ2-2, with D tentatively TRBD1 or TRBD2 (5 bases each). V lost 6 bases, J lost 4 bases, and 18 bases lay in between. This CDR3 has 16 residues. The V gene's germline CDR1 is MRHNA and CDR2 SNTAGT. The CDR3 bases are TGTGCCAGCAGGCTGGGTAGGGACGAACTCACCGGGGAGCTGTTTTTT. It yields the protein CASRLGRDELTGELFF.

Details on this clonotype: The germline gene is not matched at one end of the junction; a read error may be the cause. The gene calls are TRBV11-2 and TRBJ2-2; D uncertain. CDR1 and CDR2 (germline): SGHAT, FQNNGV. The CDR3 has 15 amino acids. In nucleotides, the CDR3 is TGTGCCAGCAGCCTAGACAACATAAAGACCGGGGAGCTGTTTTTT. Translation: CASSLDNIKTGELFF.

V and J are TRBV7-3 and TRBJ1-2; D call uncertain. The CDR3 runs to 15 residues. From germline, CDR1 is SGHTA and CDR2 FQGTGA. Trimming took 5 bases from V and 4 from J, leaving 17 bases between them. CDR3 sequence (DNA): TGTGCCAGCAGCCTCTCATACACCGGGAGCTATGGCTACACCTTC. Translated, it gives CASSLSYTGSYGYTF.

This clonotype was picked up a small number of times. V is TRBV7-9 and J is TRBJ1-2, with TRBD1 as a possible D gene (6 bases). Between the trimmed V and J ends, which lost 7 bases and 4 bases, there was a span of 13 bases. The CDR3 sequence is 13 residues long. Germline V CDR1 and CDR2: SEHNR, FQNEAQ (reference sequence). CDR3 nucleotide sequence: TGTGCCAGCAATTCTGGACAGAGCTATGGCTACACCTTC. Translated, it gives CASNSGQSYGYTF. Complete variable domain (other parts from reference TRBV7-9 and TRBJ1-2): DTGVSQNPRHKITKRGQNVTFRCDPISEHNRLYWYRQTLGQGPEFLTYFQNEAQLEKSRLLSDRFSAERPKGSFSTLEIQRTEQGDSAMYLCASNSGQSYGYTFGSGTRLTVV.

This clonotype was seen only once. The V and J genes are TRBV7-9 and TRBJ2-7; tentatively, D is TRBD1 (5 bases). V was trimmed by 5 bases and J by 3 bases, leaving 14 bases between them. The CDR3 runs to 14 residues. Germline-derived CDR1 and CDR2 are SEHNR and FQNEAQ (reference sequence). CDR3 nucleotides: TGTGCCAGCAGCACCAGGGAAAGGGGCTACGAGCAGTACTTC. As protein: CASSTRERGYEQYF.

A few counts support this clonotype. The rearrangement joins TRBV4-1 to TRBJ2-3; D possibly corresponds to TRBD1 (6 bases). The CDR3 is 15 residues long. Trimming shortened V by 1 base and J by 3 bases, and 11 bases separated the two germline ends. The germline gives CDR1 MGHRA, CDR2 YSYEKL. The CDR3 bases are TGCGCCAGCAGCCAAGGCAGGGGAAAAACAGATACGCAGTATTTT. Encoded protein: CASSQGRGKTDTQYF.